The TCR beta chain under discussion was sequenced for a study of regulatory T cells in long-lasting Graves disease (dated by TCRdb to the early 2020s). With regard to the full study: Patients with newly diagnosed Graves' disease had been on antithyroid drugs for under 3 months. TCR sequencing covered around 13 persistent and some 20 newly diagnosed Graves' disease patients, around 33 samples in total. This study used TCR sequencing and RNA sequencing of peripheral blood to compare persistent Graves' disease patients against newly diagnosed Graves' disease patients. The study took place in China and was registered as a clinical trial. The research as a whole found: Only the TCR beta chain was sequenced and analyzed. Patients with persistent disease shared more public clonotypes (about 2,500) than newly diagnosed patients did (more than 900). The authors acknowledged the small sample size as a limitation that may reduce accuracy. Peripheral blood alone was examined, since thyroid tissue, which constituted the primary lesion, could not be accessed. Persistent disease showed preferential use of TRBV28, TRBJ1-2 and TRBJ2-5, whereas newly diagnosed disease favored TRBV20-1 and TRBJ2-1. Persistent Graves' disease patients showed lower TCR Shannon entropy and fewer highly expanded clones than newly diagnosed patients, suggesting clonal expansion.

The sample's time point, from its label and the paper: newly diagnosed GD, antithyroid drugs for less than 3 months. RNA was extracted from PBMCs in TRIzol for both TCR sequencing and RNA sequencing. The diagnosis of Graves' disease was made according to American Thyroid Association guidelines. The patients came from an endocrinology department in Xi'an, China. Each patient gave around 9 milliliters of peripheral blood, collected in an EDTA anticoagulant tube. Ficoll Paque Plus density gradient separation was used to isolate PBMCs, and no additional T cell sorting was done. An Agilent 2100 Bioanalyzer and agarose gel were used to check RNA quality, and a NanoDrop 2000 was used to measure RNA concentration. This clonotype was detected ten times or more. This clone's antigen is unknown. No quality values exist for individual bases; no much larger clone is one base distant. The CDR3 contains 13 residues, cysteine and phenylalanine counted. Only CDR3 DNA remains: 39 bases, in frame from the first base. CDR1 and CDR2 were assigned from the germline V gene as SGHAT and FQNNGV. V and J are truncated by 1 base and 1 base respectively, leaving an intervening sequence of 2 bases.

Preparation of the library involved multiplex PCR. Sequencing was carried out with an Illumina HiSeq 4000. CDR3 regions were amplified by Arm-PCR with iRepertoire HTBI primers to construct TCR beta libraries. PCR products were gel purified before sequencing. Under the source paper's analysis protocol: Across samples, 62 TRBV and 13 to 15 TRBJ segments were identified and used for gene usage analysis of CDR3 amino acid clonotypes. COPE and FqMerger were used to merge the filtered high-quality paired reads into contigs. BLAST was used to align contigs to IMGT TRBV, TRBD and TRBJ reference genes, with CDR3 defined following IMGT. Highly expanded clones were defined as clonotypes with a frequency above 0.1%. Repertoire diversity was measured by Shannon entropy, and V-J evenness by the Gini coefficient. Clonotypes shared by more than one individual were considered public. TCRdb reprocessing: public reads trimmed at Q25 with fastp, clones called with MiXCR, in-frame beta chains kept. Here each entry gathers all rows of one CDR3 protein and keeps the most common genes and DNA. Here the V and J calls rest on TCRdb's processing, not on the authors' analysis. The sample includes 200,000 to 250,000 distinct CDR3 sequences, with about 18% observed a single time. Clones ranked in the top ten supply roughly a fifth of the sample.

The clonotype was recovered from a female donor with Graves disease. The specimen comprised peripheral blood mononuclear cells (PBMCs), sampled at new diagnosis, from a patient treated with antithyroid drugs. Here the chain combines TRBV11-2 and TRBJ2-1; the D gene cannot be named for sure. The DNA is as follows: TGTGCCAGCAGCTTAGGTTCCTACAATGAGCAGTTCTTC. This sequence encodes CASSLGSYNEQFF.